This is a list of T cell receptor beta chains from one sample in a study of Tregs in tolerant kidney transplant recipients. These receptors have no identified antigens. Using immunoSEQ multiplex PCR, the repertoire was profiled, and TCRdb retains in-frame clones only, with some absent. This repertoire shows more than 25,000 clones, 65% to 85% found once; its top ten account for around 2.4%. Sequencing used Tregs from blood cultured with allogeneic cells. The receptor source for this set is a human donor in good health. The CDR3 runs from the conserved cysteine through the conserved F or W. The D gene is left open where the match is weak. Clone size is stated in some rows and not others, as once, few, many or a class when expanded.

DNA: TGCAGTGCTAGAGATCGAGAGACCCAGTACTTC
CDR3: CSARDRETQYF
size: NA
V: TRBV20-1
D: NA
J: TRBJ2-5

DNA: TGTGCCAGCGAGGGGGCCTATGGCTACACCTTC
CDR3: CASEGAYGYTF
size: NA
V: TRBV6-5
D: TRBD1
J: TRBJ1-2

DNA: TGTGCCAGCAGCACCCCACAGGGACTACCGAACACCGGGGAGCTGTTTTTT
CDR3: CASSTPQGLPNTGELFF
size: NA
V: TRBV9
D: NA
J: TRBJ2-2

DNA: TGCGCCAGCAGCCGAGGGGGACGCACTGAAGCTTTCTTT
CDR3: CASSRGGRTEAFF
size: NA
V: TRBV4-3
D: NA
J: TRBJ1-1

DNA: TGTGCCAGCCGCCTCGGGACTAGCGGGAGTCGTGAGTACTTC
CDR3: CASRLGTSGSREYF
size: NA
V: TRBV7-8
D: TRBD2
J: TRBJ2-7

DNA: TGTGCCTGGAGTGTAACGCCCGGCCACGAGCAGTACTTC
CDR3: CAWSVTPGHEQYF
size: NA
V: TRBV30
D: NA
J: TRBJ2-7

DNA: TGTGCCAGCAGCCGTGCGGTGAACACTGAAGCTTTCTTT
CDR3: CASSRAVNTEAFF
size: NA
V: TRBV7-3
D: NA
J: TRBJ1-1

DNA: TGTGCCAGCAGACTCTTGAATGAGCAGTTCTTC
CDR3: CASRLLNEQFF
size: NA
V: TRBV6-5
D: NA
J: TRBJ2-1

DNA: TGTGCCAGCAGCAGTGCTCAGAGGGAGCAGTTCTTC
CDR3: CASSSAQREQFF
size: NA
V: TRBV7-2
D: NA
J: TRBJ2-1

DNA: TGCGCCAGCAGTGAATTTTTGTCATTCTATGGCTACACCTTC
CDR3: CASSEFLSFYGYTF
size: NA
V: TRBV10-2
D: NA
J: TRBJ1-2

DNA: TGTGCCAGCAGCCAAACGGGACTAGCGGGAGCTATCTACGAGCAGTACTTC
CDR3: CASSQTGLAGAIYEQYF
size: NA
V: TRBV13
D: TRBD2
J: TRBJ2-7

DNA: TGTGCCAGCAGTGAATTTTTTGGGCAGAGATACGGCTACACCTTC
CDR3: CASSEFFGQRYGYTF
size: few
V: TRBV6-1
D: NA
J: TRBJ1-2

DNA: TGTGCCAGCAGTTCCCTATACAATGAGCAGTTCTTC
CDR3: CASSSLYNEQFF
size: NA
V: TRBV6-5
D: NA
J: TRBJ2-1

DNA: TGTGCCAGCAGCTTGGGGACAGGGGGGTACTATGGCTACACCTTC
CDR3: CASSLGTGGYYGYTF
size: NA
V: TRBV5-6
D: TRBD1
J: TRBJ1-2

DNA: TGTGCCAGCTCACCGGGAGTTGGCGACGCTAACTATGGCTACACCTTC
CDR3: CASSPGVGDANYGYTF
size: once
V: TRBV18
D: NA
J: TRBJ1-2

DNA: TGTGCCAGCTCACCGGGTCCCATTGAAAAACTGTTTTTT
CDR3: CASSPGPIEKLFF
size: NA
V: TRBV18
D: NA
J: TRBJ1-4

DNA: TGTGCCAGCAGCTTAGGGGCGGGCAGGCGGAATGAGCAGTTCTTC
CDR3: CASSLGAGRRNEQFF
size: NA
V: TRBV7-9
D: NA
J: TRBJ2-1

DNA: TGTGCCAGCTCACCAATACGGGCAGGAGGTGGGACCAGGGGACTGTTTTTT
CDR3: CASSPIRAGGGTRGLFF
size: once
V: TRBV18
D: NA
J: TRBJ1-4

DNA: TGTGCCAGCTGGGTGGACGGGACCTTC
CDR3: CASWVDGTF
size: NA
V: TRBV5-5
D: NA
J: TRBJ1-2

DNA: TGTGCCAGCAGCTTACGACTAGCGGGAGGCTGGCGGGATACGCAGTATTTT
CDR3: CASSLRLAGGWRDTQYF
size: NA
V: TRBV11-2
D: TRBD2
J: TRBJ2-3

DNA: TGTGCCATCAGCGCGACAGGGCTAACTGGTGCAACTAATGAAAAACTGTTTTTT
CDR3: CAISATGLTGATNEKLFF
size: NA
V: TRBV10-3
D: TRBD1
J: TRBJ1-4

DNA: TGTGCCAGCAGCTTTATTAGTGAGCAGTTCTTC
CDR3: CASSFISEQFF
size: NA
V: TRBV7-2
D: NA
J: TRBJ2-1

DNA: TGTGCCATCAGTGAGTCAGAGGGAATACAGAGTGAAGCTTTCTTT
CDR3: CAISESEGIQSEAFF
size: NA
V: TRBV10-3
D: NA
J: TRBJ1-1

DNA: TGTGCCTGGAGTTTGTCCGGGAAGACCCAGTACTTC
CDR3: CAWSLSGKTQYF
size: NA
V: TRBV30
D: NA
J: TRBJ2-5

DNA: TGTGCCAGCAGAACCCGGGCAGAGAACACTGAAGCTTTCTTT
CDR3: CASRTRAENTEAFF
size: NA
V: TRBV11-3
D: NA
J: TRBJ1-1

DNA: TGCGCCAGCAGCCTTAAGGACTACACCTTC
CDR3: CASSLKDYTF
size: NA
V: TRBV5-1
D: NA
J: TRBJ1-2

DNA: TGTGCCAGCAGTGGCCGATCGACAGGGTGTTTTGGGGGCAATCAGCCCCAGCATTTT
CDR3: CASSGRSTGCFGGNQPQHF
size: once
V: TRBV6-4
D: TRBD1
J: TRBJ1-5

DNA: TGTGCCAGCAGCGCCATAGCGGGATGGGGCACAGATACGCAGTATTTT
CDR3: CASSAIAGWGTDTQYF
size: NA
V: TRBV9
D: TRBD2
J: TRBJ2-3

DNA: TGTGCCAGCAGCCAAGATCTCGGCACCGGGCTGGGCTACGAGCAGTACTTC
CDR3: CASSQDLGTGLGYEQYF
size: NA
V: TRBV4-2
D: NA
J: TRBJ2-7

DNA: TGTGCCAGCAGCCCTCGGCCCCGACCTAGGAGCAATCAGCCCCAGCATTTT
CDR3: CASSPRPRPRSNQPQHF
size: NA
V: TRBV27
D: NA
J: TRBJ1-5